The clone carrying this TCR beta chain was picked up a small number of times. As yet, its antigen is unknown. These data belong to a study of beta chain features in type 1 diabetes. Purity (above 95%) was reached by all sorted populations. CDR3 size: 12 residues. Per germline, CDR1 GTSNPN and CDR2 SVGIG (reference sequence). The ends were cut back, 1 base at V and 0 bases at J, with 3 bases in the middle. General study results and limits: Relative to healthy donors, patients appeared to have naive, central memory and Treg TCRB repertoires that were more similar. For patients and controls alike, PCR might favor shorter templates to the same degree. Researchers report that Type 1 diabetes patients had moderately but significantly shorter TCRB CDR3s across all four CD4+ subsets.

Investigators reverse transcribed all isolated RNA, so they sequenced expressed TCRB transcripts. The protocol was immunoSEQ multiplex PCR, while the TCRdb copy is restricted to in-frame clones and leaves out a portion. Seen here are under 250,000 clones, around 26% observed once, and the top ten hold around 4%. Material for sequencing was central memory CD4+ T cells from blood. This chain links TRBV30 with TRBJ1-1; D gene unclear. The receptor's source is a man aged 25 to 40 in good health. The CDR3 spells CAWSAMNTEAFF. DNA for the CDR3: TGTGCCTGGAGTGCCATGAACACTGAAGCTTTCTTT.